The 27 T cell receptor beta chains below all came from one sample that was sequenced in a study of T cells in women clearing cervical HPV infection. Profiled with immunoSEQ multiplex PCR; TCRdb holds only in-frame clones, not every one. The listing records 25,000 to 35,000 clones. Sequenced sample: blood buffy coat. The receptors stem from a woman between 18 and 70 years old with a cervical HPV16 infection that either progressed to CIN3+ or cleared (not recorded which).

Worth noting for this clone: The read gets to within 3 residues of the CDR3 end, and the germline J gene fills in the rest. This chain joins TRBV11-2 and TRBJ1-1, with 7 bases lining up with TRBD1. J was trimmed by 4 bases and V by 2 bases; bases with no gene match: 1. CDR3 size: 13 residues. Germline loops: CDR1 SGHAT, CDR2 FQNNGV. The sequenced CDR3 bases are TGTGCCAGCAGCTTAAGGGACAGCACTGAA. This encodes CASSLRDSTE. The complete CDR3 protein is CASSLRDSTEAFF.

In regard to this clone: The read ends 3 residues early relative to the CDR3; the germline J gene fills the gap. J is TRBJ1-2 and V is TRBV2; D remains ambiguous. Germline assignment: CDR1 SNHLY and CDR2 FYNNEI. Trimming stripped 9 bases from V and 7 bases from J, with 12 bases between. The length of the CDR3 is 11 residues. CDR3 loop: CARKDMSGYTF. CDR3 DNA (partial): TGTGCCAGGAAAGACATGAGTGGC.

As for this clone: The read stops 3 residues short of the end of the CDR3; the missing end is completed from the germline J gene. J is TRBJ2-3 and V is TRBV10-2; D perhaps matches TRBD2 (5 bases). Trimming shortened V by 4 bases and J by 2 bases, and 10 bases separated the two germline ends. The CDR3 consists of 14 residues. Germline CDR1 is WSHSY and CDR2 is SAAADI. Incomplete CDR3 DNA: TGCGCCAGCAGTGTCAGAGGGTTCACAGATACG. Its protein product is CASSVRGFTDT. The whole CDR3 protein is CASSVRGFTDTQYF.

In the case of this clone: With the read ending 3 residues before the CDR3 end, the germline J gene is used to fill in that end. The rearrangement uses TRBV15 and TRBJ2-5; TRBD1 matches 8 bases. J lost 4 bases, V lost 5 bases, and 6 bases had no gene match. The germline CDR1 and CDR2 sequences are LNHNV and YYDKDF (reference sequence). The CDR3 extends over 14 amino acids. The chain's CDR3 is CATSFDRGVETQYF. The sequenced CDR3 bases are TGTGCCACCAGCTTTGACAGGGGAGTAGAGACC.

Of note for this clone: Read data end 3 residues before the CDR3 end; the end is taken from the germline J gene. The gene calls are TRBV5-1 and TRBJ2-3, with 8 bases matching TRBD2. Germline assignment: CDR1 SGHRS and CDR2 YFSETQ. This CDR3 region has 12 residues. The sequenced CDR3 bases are TGCGCCAGCAGCTACGGGGGGGAGACG. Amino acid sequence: CASSYGGET. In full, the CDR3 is CASSYGGETQYF.

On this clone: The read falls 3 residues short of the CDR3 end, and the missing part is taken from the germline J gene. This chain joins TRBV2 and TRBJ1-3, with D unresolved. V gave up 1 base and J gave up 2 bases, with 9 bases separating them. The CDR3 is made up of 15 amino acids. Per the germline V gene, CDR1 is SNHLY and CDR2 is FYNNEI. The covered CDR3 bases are TGTGCCAGCAGTGAAGGAGGCGGTGCTGGAAACACC. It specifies CASSEGGGAGNT. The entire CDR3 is CASSEGGGAGNTIYF.

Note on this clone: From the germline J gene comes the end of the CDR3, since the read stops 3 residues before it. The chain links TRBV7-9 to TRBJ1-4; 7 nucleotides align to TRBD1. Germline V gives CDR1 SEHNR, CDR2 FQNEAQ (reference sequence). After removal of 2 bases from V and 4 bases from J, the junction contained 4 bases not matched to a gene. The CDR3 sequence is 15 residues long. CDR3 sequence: CASSLKGQYNEKLFF. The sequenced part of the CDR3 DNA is TGTGCCAGCAGCTTAAAGGGACAGTATAATGAAAAA.

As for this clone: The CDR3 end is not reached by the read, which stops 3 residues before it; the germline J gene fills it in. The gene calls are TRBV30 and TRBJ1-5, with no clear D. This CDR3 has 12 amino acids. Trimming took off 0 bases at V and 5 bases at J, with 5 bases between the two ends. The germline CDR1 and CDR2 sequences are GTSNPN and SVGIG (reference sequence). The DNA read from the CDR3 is TGTGCCTGGAGTGTACGGGATCAGCCC. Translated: CAWSVRDQP. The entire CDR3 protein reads CAWSVRDQPQHF.

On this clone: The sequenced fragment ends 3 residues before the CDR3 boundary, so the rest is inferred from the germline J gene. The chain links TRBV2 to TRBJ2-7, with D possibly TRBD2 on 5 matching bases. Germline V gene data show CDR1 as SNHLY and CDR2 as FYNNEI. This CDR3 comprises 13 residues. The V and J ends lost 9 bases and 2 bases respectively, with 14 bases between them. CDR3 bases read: TGTGCCAGATCCGTCAGCGGCACCTACGAG. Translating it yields CARSVSGTYE. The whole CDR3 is CARSVSGTYEQYF.

CDR3 in amino acids: CSARDSTGAAETQYF. The covered CDR3 bases are TGCAGTGCTAGAGATAGCACAGGGGCTGCAGAGACC. The V call is TRBV20-1, the J call TRBJ2-5; 7 bases are shared with TRBD1. The read is 3 residues too short to cover the CDR3 end, so that end is filled in from the germline J gene. CDR1 and CDR2 from the germline V gene are DFQATT and SNEGSKA (reference sequence). After removal of 0 bases from V and 4 bases from J, the junction contained 8 bases not matched to a gene. CDR3 length equals 15 residues.

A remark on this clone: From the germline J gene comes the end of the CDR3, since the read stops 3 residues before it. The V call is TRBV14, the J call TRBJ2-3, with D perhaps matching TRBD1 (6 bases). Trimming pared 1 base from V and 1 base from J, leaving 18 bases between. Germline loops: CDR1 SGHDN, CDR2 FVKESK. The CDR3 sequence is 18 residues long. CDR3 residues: CASSQGAPWGLGTDTQYF. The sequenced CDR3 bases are TGTGCCAGCAGCCAAGGAGCCCCCTGGGGGCTAGGCACAGATACG.

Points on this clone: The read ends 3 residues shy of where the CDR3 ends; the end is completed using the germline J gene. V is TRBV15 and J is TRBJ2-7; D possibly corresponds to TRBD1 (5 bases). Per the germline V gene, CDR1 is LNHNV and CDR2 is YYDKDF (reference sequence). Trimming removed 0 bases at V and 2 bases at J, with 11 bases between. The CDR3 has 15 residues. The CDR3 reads CATSREVQGAYEQYF. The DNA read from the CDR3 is TGTGCCACCAGCAGAGAAGTGCAGGGCGCCTACGAG. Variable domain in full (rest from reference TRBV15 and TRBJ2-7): DAMVIQNPRYQVTQFGKPVTLSCSQTLNHNVMYWYQQKSSQAPKLLFHYYDKDFNNEADTPDNFQSRRPNTSFCFLDIRSPGLGDTAMYLCATSREVQGAYEQYFGPGTRLTVT.

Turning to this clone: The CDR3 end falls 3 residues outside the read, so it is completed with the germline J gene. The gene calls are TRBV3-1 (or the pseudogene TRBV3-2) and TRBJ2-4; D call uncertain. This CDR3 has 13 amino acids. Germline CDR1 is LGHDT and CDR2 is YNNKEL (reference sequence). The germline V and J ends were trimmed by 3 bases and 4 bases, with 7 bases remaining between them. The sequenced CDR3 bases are TGTGCCAGCAGCCAGAGGCAGAAAAACATT. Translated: CASSQRQKNI. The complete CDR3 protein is CASSQRQKNIQYF.

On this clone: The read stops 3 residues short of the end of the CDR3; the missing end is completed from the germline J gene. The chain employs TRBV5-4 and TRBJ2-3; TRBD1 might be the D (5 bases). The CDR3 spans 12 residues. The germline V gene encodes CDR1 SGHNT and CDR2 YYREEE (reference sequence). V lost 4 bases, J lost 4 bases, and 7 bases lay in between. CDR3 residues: CASSPGPDTQYF. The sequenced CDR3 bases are TGTGCCAGCAGCCCAGGGCCAGATACG.

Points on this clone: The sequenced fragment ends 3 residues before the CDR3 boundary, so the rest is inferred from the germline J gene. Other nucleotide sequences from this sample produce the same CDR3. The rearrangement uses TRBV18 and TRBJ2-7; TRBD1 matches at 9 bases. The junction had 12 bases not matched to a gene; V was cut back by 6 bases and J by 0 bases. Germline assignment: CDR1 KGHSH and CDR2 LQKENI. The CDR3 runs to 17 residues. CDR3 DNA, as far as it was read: TGTGCCAGCTCCCCCCCCGGGACAGGGCCAAGCTCCTACGAG. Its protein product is CASSPPGTGPSSYE. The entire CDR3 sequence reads CASSPPGTGPSSYEQYF.

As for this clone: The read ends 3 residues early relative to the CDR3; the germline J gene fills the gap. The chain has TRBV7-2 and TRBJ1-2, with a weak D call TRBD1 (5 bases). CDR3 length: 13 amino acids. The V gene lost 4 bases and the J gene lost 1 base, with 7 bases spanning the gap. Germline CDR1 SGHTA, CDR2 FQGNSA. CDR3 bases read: TGTGCCAGCAGCTCGACAGTTAACTATGGC. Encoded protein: CASSSTVNYG. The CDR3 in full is CASSSTVNYGYTF.

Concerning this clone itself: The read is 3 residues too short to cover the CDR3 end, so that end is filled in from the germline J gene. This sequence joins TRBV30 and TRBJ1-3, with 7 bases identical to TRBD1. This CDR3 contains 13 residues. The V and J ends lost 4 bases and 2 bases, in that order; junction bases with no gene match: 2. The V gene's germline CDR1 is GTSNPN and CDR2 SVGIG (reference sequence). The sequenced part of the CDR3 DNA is TGTGCCTGGATGACAGGGACTGGAAACACC. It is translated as CAWMTGTGNT. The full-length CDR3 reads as CAWMTGTGNTIYF.

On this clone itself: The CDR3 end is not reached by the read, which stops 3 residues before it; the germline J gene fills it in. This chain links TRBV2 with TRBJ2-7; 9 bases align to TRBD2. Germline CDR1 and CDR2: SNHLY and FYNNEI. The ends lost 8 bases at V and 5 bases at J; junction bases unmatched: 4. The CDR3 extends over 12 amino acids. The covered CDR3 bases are TGTGCCAGCCAAGCGGGAGGAAACGAG. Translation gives CASQAGGNE. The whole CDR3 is CASQAGGNEQYF.

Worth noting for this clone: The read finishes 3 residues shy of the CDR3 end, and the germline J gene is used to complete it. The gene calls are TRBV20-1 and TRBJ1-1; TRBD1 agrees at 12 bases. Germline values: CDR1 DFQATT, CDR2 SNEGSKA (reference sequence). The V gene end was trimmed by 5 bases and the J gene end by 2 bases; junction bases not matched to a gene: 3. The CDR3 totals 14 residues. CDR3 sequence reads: CSAGGQGANTEAFF. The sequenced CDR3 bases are TGCAGTGCTGGGGGACAGGGGGCCAACACTGAA.

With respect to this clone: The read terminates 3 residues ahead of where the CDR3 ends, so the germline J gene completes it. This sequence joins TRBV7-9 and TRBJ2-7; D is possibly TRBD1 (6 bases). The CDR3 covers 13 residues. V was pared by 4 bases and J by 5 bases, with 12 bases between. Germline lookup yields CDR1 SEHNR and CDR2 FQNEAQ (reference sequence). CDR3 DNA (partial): TGTGCCAGCAGCTCGGACAGAGAGAACGAG. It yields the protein CASSSDRENE. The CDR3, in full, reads CASSSDRENEQYF.

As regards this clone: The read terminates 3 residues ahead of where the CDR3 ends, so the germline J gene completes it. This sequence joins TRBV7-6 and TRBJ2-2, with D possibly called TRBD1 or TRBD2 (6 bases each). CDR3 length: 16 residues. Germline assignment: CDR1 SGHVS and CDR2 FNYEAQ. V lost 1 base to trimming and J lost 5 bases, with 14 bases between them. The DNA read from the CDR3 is TGTGCCAGCAGCTTAGAGGGAACAGGGAGGACCGGGGAG. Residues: CASSLEGTGRTGE. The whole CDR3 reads CASSLEGTGRTGELFF.

CDR3: CASSLLDTVGEKLFF. The CDR3 DNA, read in part, is TGTGCCAGCAGCTTACTGGACACTGTTGGTGAAAAA. This sequence joins TRBV7-9 and TRBJ1-4; tentative D call: TRBD1 (5 bases). The CDR3 is cut off 3 residues early in the read; its end comes from the germline J gene. This CDR3 contains 15 residues. V lost 2 bases to trimming and J lost 7 bases, with 14 bases between them. Germline V lookup: CDR1 SEHNR, CDR2 FQNEAQ (reference sequence).

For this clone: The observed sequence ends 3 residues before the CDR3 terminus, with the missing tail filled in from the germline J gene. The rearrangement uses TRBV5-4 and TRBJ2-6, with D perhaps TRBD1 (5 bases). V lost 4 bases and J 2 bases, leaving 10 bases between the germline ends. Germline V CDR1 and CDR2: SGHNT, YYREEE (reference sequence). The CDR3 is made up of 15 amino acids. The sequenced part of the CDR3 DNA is TGTGCCAGCAGCGGTCAGGGTACTGGGGCCAACGTC. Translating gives CASSGQGTGANV. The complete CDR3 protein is CASSGQGTGANVLTF.

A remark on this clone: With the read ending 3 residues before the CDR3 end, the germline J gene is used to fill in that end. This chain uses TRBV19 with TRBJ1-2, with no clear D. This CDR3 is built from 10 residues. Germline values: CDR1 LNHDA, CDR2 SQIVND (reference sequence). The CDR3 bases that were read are TGTGCCAGTTCCCTCGGGGGC. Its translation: CASSLGG. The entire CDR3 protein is CASSLGGYTF. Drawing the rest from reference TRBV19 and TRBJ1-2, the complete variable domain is DGGITQSPKYLFRKEGQNVTLSCEQNLNHDAMYWYRQDPGQGLRLIYYSQIVNDFQKGDIAEGYSVSREKKESFPLTVTSAQKNPTAFYLCASSLGGYTFGSGTRLTVV.

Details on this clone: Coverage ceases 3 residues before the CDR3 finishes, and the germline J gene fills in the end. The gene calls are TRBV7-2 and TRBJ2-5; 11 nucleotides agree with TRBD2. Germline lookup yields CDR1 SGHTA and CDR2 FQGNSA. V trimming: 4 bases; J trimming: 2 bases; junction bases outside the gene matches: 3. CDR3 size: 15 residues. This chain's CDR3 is CASSSSGGYQETQYF. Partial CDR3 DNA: TGTGCCAGCAGCTCTAGCGGGGGGTATCAAGAGACC.

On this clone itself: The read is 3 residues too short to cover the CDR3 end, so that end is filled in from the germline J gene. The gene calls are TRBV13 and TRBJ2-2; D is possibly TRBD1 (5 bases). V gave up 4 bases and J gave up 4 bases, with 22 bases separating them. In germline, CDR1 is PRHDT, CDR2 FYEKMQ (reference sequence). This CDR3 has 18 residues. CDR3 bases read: TGTGCCAGCAGCTCGACCTCTACAGGCCTTAGGGGCACCGGGGAG. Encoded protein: CASSSTSTGLRGTGE. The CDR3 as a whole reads CASSSTSTGLRGTGELFF.

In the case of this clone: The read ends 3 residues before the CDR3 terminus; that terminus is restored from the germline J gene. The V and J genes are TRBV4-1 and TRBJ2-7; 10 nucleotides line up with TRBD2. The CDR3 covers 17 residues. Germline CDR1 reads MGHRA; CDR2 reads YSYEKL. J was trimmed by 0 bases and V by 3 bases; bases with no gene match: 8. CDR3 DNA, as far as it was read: TGCGCCAGCAGCCAGAGGACTAGCGGACCCAGCTCCTACGAG. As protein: CASSQRTSGPSSYE. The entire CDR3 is CASSQRTSGPSSYEQYF.